Each of the 27 T cell receptor beta chains below was sequenced from the same sample in a study of human T cells and chemical hapten exposure. The time point was: patch test 2, 6 weeks after DPC sensitization. Regarding treatment: therapeutic diphenylcyclopropenone sensitization with weekly scalp DPC. One entry per CDR3 protein results from TCRdb running MiXCR on the RACE reads. The profile shows some 79,000 distinct CDR3 sequences, roughly 10% of them singletons. Material: whole blood, obtained in connection with sensitization to the hapten diphenylcyclopropenone (DPC). The receptor source for this set is a woman between 45 and 60 years old with alopecia areata. Some clones in this sample may be carry-over from other donors' samples.

Comment on this clonotype: A much bigger clone sits one base away, suggesting this may be a read error. The chain combines TRBV7-9 with TRBJ2-5; 9 bases line up with TRBD1. CDR1 is SEHNR and CDR2 is FQNEAQ in the germline V gene (reference sequence). CDR3 length: 14 residues. As DNA, the CDR3 is TGTGCCAGCAGCTTATCGCAGGACAGGGGAACCCAGAACTTC. Translation: CASSLSQDRGTQNF.

The chain employs TRBV28 and TRBJ2-7; no firm D call. This CDR3 is 11 amino acids long. CDR1 is MDHEN and CDR2 is SYDVKM in the germline V gene. Trimming stripped 6 bases from V and 7 bases from J, with 10 bases between. The CDR3 DNA sequence: TGTGCCAGCAGGACACCCAGGGAGCAGTACTTC. Its protein product is CASRTPREQYF.

This clonotype was recorded many times. The rearrangement joins TRBV12-3 or TRBV12-4 to TRBJ1-5; D gene unclear. There are 13 residues in the CDR3. V was trimmed by 6 bases and J by 5 bases, leaving 11 bases between them. CDR3 region: CASRRAVDQPQHF. For the CDR3, the DNA is TGTGCCAGCAGACGGGCCGTCGATCAGCCCCAGCATTTT.

This clonotype appeared many times. The rearrangement joins TRBV7-6 to TRBJ1-5; D gene unclear. The CDR3 has 15 residues. Per germline, CDR1 SGHVS and CDR2 FNYEAQ. The V end was cut by 4 bases, the J end by 1 base, with 11 bases between. DNA of the CDR3: TGTGCCAGCAGCTCAAACCCCATAAGCAATCAGCCCCAGCATTTT. Translation gives CASSSNPISNQPQHF.

The chain joins TRBV18 to TRBJ2-3; D is unclear. The germline V and J ends were trimmed by 2 bases and 2 bases, with 8 bases remaining between them. From germline, CDR1 is KGHSH and CDR2 LQKENI. This CDR3 spans 14 amino acids. In DNA form, the CDR3 reads TGTGCCAGCTCACCAGGGCGGTCCACAGATACGCAGTATTTT. It specifies CASSPGRSTDTQYF.

This clonotype appeared a few times. The chain combines TRBV19 with TRBJ2-3; tentatively, D is TRBD2 (5 bases). Trimming left V 5 bases short and J 6 bases short, with 9 bases between. Germline CDR1 and CDR2: LNHDA and SQIVND (reference sequence). The CDR3 totals 12 residues. This CDR3 reads CASSRRMDTQYF. CDR3 DNA: TGTGCCAGTAGTCGGAGGATGGATACGCAGTATTTT.

This clonotype was observed many times. This CDR3 reads CASSFFSTDTQYF. CDR3 nucleotides: TGCGCCAGCAGCTTCTTCTCCACAGATACGCAGTATTTT. The chain carries TRBV5-1 and TRBJ2-3; D is undetermined. The V gene's germline CDR1 is SGHRS and CDR2 YFSETQ. V lost 2 bases to trimming and J lost 2 bases, with 6 bases between them. The CDR3 totals 13 residues.

This clonotype was counted ten times or more. The chain couples TRBV12-3 or TRBV12-4 to TRBJ2-2; D remains ambiguous. The CDR3 runs to 13 residues. Trimming removed 7 bases from V and 4 bases from J, with 10 bases in between. The CDR3 is CASTIPSTGELFF. The CDR3 region has the DNA TGTGCCAGCACTATCCCAAGCACCGGGGAGCTGTTTTTT.

This clonotype was observed at least ten times. V gene TRBV28 combines with J gene TRBJ2-7; the D is unclear. Trimming stripped 3 bases from V and 3 bases from J, with 12 bases between. CDR3 length equals 14 residues. CDR1 and CDR2 from the germline V gene are MDHEN and SYDVKM. The CDR3 spells CASSLSGYLYEQYF. Written as DNA, the CDR3 is TGTGCCAGCAGTTTGTCTGGTTATCTCTACGAGCAGTACTTC.

The rearrangement links TRBV5-1 to TRBJ2-5, with D possibly matching TRBD2 (6 bases). Deletions cut 1 base from V and 5 bases from J, with 15 bases between. The CDR3 loop spans 15 amino acids. Germline lookup yields CDR1 SGHRS and CDR2 YFSETQ. CDR3 protein: CASSLMRGARETQYF. The CDR3 DNA follows: TGCGCCAGCAGCTTGATGCGGGGCGCCCGGGAGACCCAGTACTTC.

This clonotype showed up just a few times. J is TRBJ2-5 and V is TRBV21-1; the table's D call, TRBD1, was not checked against the DNA. TRBV21-1 is a documented pseudogene. The CDR3 sequence is 16 residues long. CDR3 amino acids: CASSKVRGTGRQTQYF. CDR3 nucleotide sequence: TGTGCCAGCAGCAAAGTGAGGGGGACAGGGAGGCAGACCCAGTACTTC.

The table lists this clonotype with a few counts. The chain couples TRBV12-3 or TRBV12-4 to TRBJ2-2, with 7 bases lining up with TRBD2. The CDR3 runs 14 residues. V dropped 7 bases and J dropped 5; count of bases not matched to a gene: 7. The CDR3 spells CASTRGSGTGELFF. As DNA, the CDR3 is TGTGCCAGCACCCGGGGTAGCGGGACCGGGGAGCTGTTTTTT.

This clonotype came up a few times. V and J are TRBV27 and TRBJ1-4; D unclear. CDR3 length: 10 residues. Germline V gene data show CDR1 as MNHEY and CDR2 as SMNVEV (reference sequence). Trimming took off 6 bases at V and 7 bases at J, with 3 bases between the two ends. The CDR3 DNA follows: TGTGCCAGCAGACGTGAAAAACTGTTTTTT. Translation: CASRREKLFF.

This clonotype was seen ten or more times. The chain carries TRBV20-1 and TRBJ2-3, with D uncertain. V was pared by 7 bases and J by 2 bases, with 16 bases between. CDR1 is DFQATT, CDR2 SNEGSKA, per germline (reference sequence). The CDR3 runs to 14 residues. As DNA, the CDR3 is TGCAGTGTCAAAGACTGGACGGCCACAGATACGCAGTATTTT. Translated, it gives CSVKDWTATDTQYF.

This clonotype was picked up many times. V gene TRBV20-1 combines with J gene TRBJ2-7; perhaps TRBD1 as D (5 bases). This CDR3 has 13 residues. The germline gives CDR1 DFQATT, CDR2 SNEGSKA (reference sequence). The V gene lost 3 bases and the J gene lost 6 bases, with 15 bases spanning the gap. CDR3 region: CSASGQGLLEQYF. The CDR3 coding sequence is TGCAGTGCTAGTGGCCAGGGTCTCCTCGAGCAGTACTTC.

This clonotype was counted at least ten times. CDR3 amino acids: CSVDAPPTVNYGYTF. In nucleotides, the CDR3 is TGCAGCGTTGATGCCCCCCCAACAGTTAACTATGGCTACACCTTC. The chain joins TRBV29-1 to TRBJ1-2, with D hard to call. V was cut by 3 bases and J by 1 base, with 15 bases left in between. Germline assignment: CDR1 SQVTM and CDR2 ANQGSEA. There are 15 residues in the CDR3.

This clonotype was counted at least ten times. The chain couples TRBV27 to TRBJ2-7, with TRBD2 matching 7 bases. Losses at the gene ends were 5 bases for V and 3 bases for J; bases not matched to a gene: 13. The V gene's germline CDR1 is MNHEY and CDR2 SMNVEV (reference sequence). CDR3 length: 16 residues. The CDR3 sequence is CASSPTGGSGDYEQYF. The CDR3 DNA is TGTGCCAGCAGTCCCACTGGGGGGAGCGGGGACTACGAGCAGTACTTC.

Ten or more counts support this clonotype. One end of the junction varies from germline; a read error may be responsible. Written as DNA, the CDR3 is TGTGCCAGCAGCTTCTCCGGGACTTTCTCCGACAATGAGCAGTTCTTC. Translation gives CASSFSGTFSDNEQFF. The chain is built from TRBV7-9 and TRBJ2-1, with a tentative D call TRBD2 (6 bases). The CDR3 extends over 16 amino acids. In germline, CDR1 is SEHNR, CDR2 FQNEAQ (reference sequence).

This clonotype was seen only a few times. The chain employs TRBV18 and TRBJ2-7; TRBD1 matches at 8 bases. V lost 6 bases and J lost 6; bases outside the gene matches: 7. In germline, CDR1 is KGHSH, CDR2 LQKENI. CDR3 length: 13 residues. CDR3 bases: TGTGCCAGCTCGTCTAACAGGGGGAGCGAGCAGTACTTC. It encodes CASSSNRGSEQYF.

This clonotype was counted ten times or more. The CDR3 sequence is CASSQELGNWETQYF. CDR3 bases: TGTGCCAGCAGCCAAGAACTAGGGAACTGGGAGACCCAGTACTTC. This chain links TRBV14 with TRBJ2-5; D is possibly TRBD2 (5 bases). Germline CDR1 SGHDN, CDR2 FVKESK. Trimming removed 0 bases from V and 5 bases from J, with 13 bases in between. This CDR3 is built from 15 residues.

There are many counts of this clonotype. This rearrangement joins TRBV7-2 to TRBJ1-4; maybe TRBD1 (5 bases). From germline, CDR1 is SGHTA and CDR2 FQGNSA. Trimming shortened V by 5 bases and J by 4 bases, and 17 bases separated the two germline ends. The CDR3 totals 16 residues. CDR3 sequence (DNA): TGTGCCAGCAGCCCGCGACCGGGACGAGTTAATGAAAAACTGTTTTTT. Protein sequence: CASSPRPGRVNEKLFF.

The gene calls are TRBV28 and TRBJ1-1; D ambiguous. The V gene's germline CDR1 is MDHEN and CDR2 SYDVKM. The length of the CDR3 is 12 residues. V lost 1 base and J 4 bases, leaving 4 bases between the germline ends. The CDR3 protein is CASSLLGTEAFF. CDR3 coding DNA: TGTGCCAGCAGTTTATTGGGCACTGAAGCTTTCTTT.

This clonotype showed up many times. This chain connects TRBV20-1 to TRBJ2-4, with 9 bases lining up with TRBD2. J lost 8 bases, V lost 3 bases, and 11 bases had no gene match. The CDR3 consists of 15 residues. Germline values: CDR1 DFQATT, CDR2 SNEGSKA (reference sequence). The CDR3 region has the DNA TGCAGTGCTAGCGGCGGGAGGGTATTATCCGACATTCAGTACTTC. This encodes CSASGGRVLSDIQYF.

The genes are TRBV12-3 or TRBV12-4 and TRBJ2-3; 8 nucleotides agree with TRBD2. The CDR3 has 17 amino acids. The J segment lost 0 bases and the V segment lost 3 bases, leaving 8 bases of the junction unmatched. The CDR3 is CASSFGLAGLSTDTQYF. The CDR3 DNA is TGTGCCAGCAGTTTTGGGCTAGCGGGCCTTAGCACAGATACGCAGTATTTT.

The chain recombines TRBV11-2 with TRBJ1-5; D is unresolved. The V gene's germline CDR1 is SGHAT and CDR2 FQNNGV. CDR3 length: 13 amino acids. Trimming took 5 bases from V and 9 from J, leaving 14 bases between them. The CDR3 nucleotides are TGTGCCAGCAGCCGGTTGAGGGATCGGCCCCAGCATTTT. Translated, it gives CASSRLRDRPQHF.

The chain combines TRBV15 with TRBJ2-1; D is ambiguous. CDR1 is LNHNV, CDR2 YYDKDF, per germline (reference sequence). This CDR3 contains 12 residues. V lost 0 bases and J lost 9, with 6 bases in between. This CDR3 is CATSRDRPEQFF. The CDR3 DNA is TGTGCCACCAGCAGAGATCGGCCTGAGCAGTTCTTC.

The rearrangement uses TRBV27 and TRBJ2-1, with 8 bases that match TRBD1. The CDR3 sequence is 15 residues long. The V gene end was trimmed by 6 bases and the J gene end by 2 bases; junction bases not matched to a gene: 6. Germline CDR1 MNHEY, CDR2 SMNVEV (reference sequence). CDR3 sequence: CASSPRQGTYNEQFF. As DNA, the CDR3 is TGTGCCAGCAGCCCCCGACAGGGGACCTACAATGAGCAGTTCTTC.